The 21 T cell receptor beta chains below all came from one sample that was sequenced in a study of T cell responses to AZD1222 COVID-19 vaccine. Clones were read by immunoSEQ multiplex PCR, and TCRdb kept only the in-frame ones, dropping some. The sample gives roughly 120,000 clones, 89% of which show up once; roughly 3.9% is in the top ten. The input for sequencing was peripheral blood, taken on day 0 of AZD1222 vaccination. The origin of the receptors is an adult in good health.

This clone was seen once. The chain employs TRBV4-1 and TRBJ2-3; 9 nucleotides align to TRBD2. J lost 2 bases, V lost 0 bases, and 12 bases had no gene match. The CDR3 is 19 amino acids. The germline V gene encodes CDR1 MGHRA and CDR2 YSYEKL. Here the CDR3 reads CASSQDFPYSGGFTDTQYF. The DNA for the CDR3 is TGCGCCAGCAGCCAAGATTTCCCATATAGCGGGGGATTCACAGATACGCAGTATTTT.

The rearrangement links TRBV5-5 to TRBJ2-7; maybe TRBD2 (6 bases). The ends were cut back, 0 bases at V and 2 bases at J, with 15 bases in the middle. CDR3 size: 16 residues. The V gene's germline CDR1 is SGHKS and CDR2 YYEKEE (reference sequence). CDR3 nucleotides: TGTGCCAGCAGCTTGGTCGGGGGTGCTCTCGCCTACGAGCAGTACTTC. This sequence encodes CASSLVGGALAYEQYF.

The gene calls are TRBV20-1 and TRBJ1-1, with D possibly being TRBD1 (5 bases). Per germline, CDR1 DFQATT and CDR2 SNEGSKA (reference sequence). This CDR3 has 11 residues. The CDR3 DNA follows: TGCAGGATGTTGAAGAGGGGTGAAGCTTTCTTT. This sequence encodes CRMLKRGEAFF.

The chain joins TRBV7-9 to TRBJ2-6; D remains ambiguous. Trimming took 8 bases from V and 4 from J, leaving 9 bases between them. Germline V gives CDR1 SEHNR, CDR2 FQNEAQ (reference sequence). The CDR3 sequence is 13 residues long. CDR3 sequence reads: CASARLGANVLTF. The CDR3 nucleotides read TGTGCCAGCGCGCGGCTCGGGGCCAACGTCCTGACTTTC.

There are a few counts of this clone. The sample has other DNA sequences that encode this CDR3 too. V gene TRBV9 combines with J gene TRBJ1-4, with 9 bases fitting TRBD1. Germline assignment: CDR1 SGDLS and CDR2 YYNGEE. This CDR3 comprises 16 residues. The J segment lost 2 bases and the V segment lost 0 bases, leaving 2 bases of the junction unmatched. CDR3 protein: CASSVGGTGTNEKLFF. The CDR3 DNA reads TGTGCCAGCAGCGTAGGGGGGACAGGGACTAATGAAAAACTGTTTTTT.

This clone was counted once. The rearrangement joins TRBV2 to TRBJ2-3; the D is unclear. The CDR3 sequence is 12 residues long. The V end lost 5 bases, the J end lost 0 bases, and 3 bases lay between the germline ends. The germline gives CDR1 SNHLY, CDR2 FYNNEI. CDR3 nucleotide sequence: TGTGCCAGCAGTCTCAGCACAGATACGCAGTATTTT. Translated: CASSLSTDTQYF.

J is TRBJ2-3 and V is TRBV10-2; D might be TRBD1 or TRBD2, each matching 6 bases. V lost 3 bases and J lost 0, with 7 bases in between. Germline V CDR1 and CDR2: WSHSY, SAAADI. This CDR3 has 14 residues. In nucleotides, the CDR3 is TGCGCCAGCAGTGAAGGGGGGAGCACAGATACGCAGTATTTT. Translated, it gives CASSEGGSTDTQYF.

The chain recombines TRBV6-2 or TRBV6-3 with TRBJ2-2, with TRBD2 identical over 7 bases. The CDR3 extends over 16 amino acids. CDR1 MNHEY and CDR2 SVGEGT come from the germline V gene. Trimming cost V 1 base and J 0 bases; bases outside gene matches: 2. CDR3 in DNA: TGTGCCAGCAGTTACTGGGCGGGAGCGAACACCGGGGAGCTGTTTTTT. It codes for CASSYWAGANTGELFF.

This CDR3 reads CASSLAQGYTGELFF. In DNA, the CDR3 is TGTGCCAGCAGCTTAGCGCAGGGGTACACCGGGGAGCTGTTTTTT. The V gene is TRBV7-9, the J gene TRBJ2-2; maybe TRBD1 (6 bases). In germline, CDR1 is SEHNR, CDR2 FQNEAQ (reference sequence). The CDR3 spans 15 residues. V dropped 0 bases and J dropped 3 bases, with 8 bases sitting between them.

This chain links TRBV4-1 with TRBJ1-1; the D is unclear. Deletions cut 5 bases from V and 5 bases from J, with 15 bases between. The CDR3 contains 14 residues. Per the germline V gene, CDR1 is MGHRA and CDR2 is YSYEKL. In DNA form, the CDR3 reads TGCGCCAGCAGCGACCCAGGAGGGTATACTGAAGCTTTCTTT. It codes for CASSDPGGYTEAFF.

The chain has TRBV9 and TRBJ2-1; perhaps TRBD2 as D (6 bases). Trimming removed 0 bases at V and 12 bases at J, with 22 bases between. The CDR3 is 16 amino acids. Germline CDR1 and CDR2: SGDLS and YYNGEE. The CDR3 DNA is TGTGCCAGCAGCGTAGAGGGAGGACTGTCCGGGGTTGGGCAGTTCTTC. This sequence encodes CASSVEGGLSGVGQFF.

This chain connects TRBV29-1 to TRBJ2-7, with 7 bases identical to TRBD1. The CDR3 is made up of 12 amino acids. Germline trimming cut 6 bases from V and 4 bases from J; bases unmatched to any gene: 6. From germline, CDR1 is SQVTM and CDR2 ANQGSEA. As DNA, the CDR3 is TGCAGCGTGGGTCGGACAGGTTACGAGCAGTACTTC. The encoded protein is CSVGRTGYEQYF.

The CDR3 loop is CASSLGGIYEQYF. In DNA form, the CDR3 reads TGTGCCAGCAGTTTAGGAGGGATCTACGAGCAGTACTTC. The chain joins TRBV27 to TRBJ2-7; possible D gene TRBD2, 6 bases. The CDR3 totals 13 residues. Looked up from germline, CDR1 is MNHEY and CDR2 is SMNVEV (reference sequence). Trimming took 2 bases from V and 3 from J, leaving 8 bases between them.

Written as DNA, the CDR3 is TGCGCCAGCAGCCAGGACTTGTCTGGGGCCAACGTCCTGACTTTC. Amino acids: CASSQDLSGANVLTF. The rearrangement links TRBV10-2 to TRBJ2-6, with D possibly being TRBD2 (5 bases). V lost 6 bases, J lost 1 base, and 10 bases lay in between. Germline V gives CDR1 WSHSY, CDR2 SAAADI. The CDR3 loop spans 15 amino acids.

V gene TRBV7-3 combines with J gene TRBJ1-2, with a possible D match to TRBD1 (6 bases). The germline CDR1 and CDR2 sequences are SGHTA and FQGTGA. Trimming stripped 7 bases from V and 4 bases from J, with 13 bases between. The CDR3 length is 13 residues. CDR3 loop: CASTGQSFYGYTF. For the CDR3, the DNA is TGTGCCAGCACCGGACAGTCTTTCTATGGCTACACCTTC.

The V call is TRBV5-6, the J call TRBJ2-3; 7 positions match TRBD2. Germline-derived CDR1 and CDR2 are SGHDT and YYEEEE. CDR3 length: 13 amino acids. V lost 6 bases and J lost 8; bases outside the gene matches: 9. The CDR3 coding sequence is TGTGCCAGCACAAGCACGGGGGGTGTTACGCAGTATTTT. The encoded protein is CASTSTGGVTQYF. Full variable domain (rest looked up from reference TRBV5-6 and TRBJ2-3): DAGVTQSPTHLIKTRGQQVTLRCSPKSGHDTVSWYQQALGQGPQFIFQYYEEEERQRGNFPDRFSGHQFPNYSSELNVNALLLGDSALYLCASTSTGGVTQYFGPGTRLTVL.

The V call is TRBV28, the J call TRBJ1-5, with 9 bases lining up with TRBD1. Losses at the gene ends were 7 bases for V and 2 bases for J; bases not matched to a gene: 12. The CDR3 extends over 17 amino acids. Germline assignment: CDR1 MDHEN and CDR2 SYDVKM. The DNA of the CDR3 is TGTGCCAGCACGCGGGTCACAGGGGGCGCAGGCAATCAGCCCCAGCATTTT. Translation gives CASTRVTGGAGNQPQHF.

CDR3 in amino acids: CASSSYSGGTDTQYF. The DNA of the CDR3 is TGTGCCAGCAGCTCCTATAGCGGGGGGACAGATACGCAGTATTTT. The chain joins TRBV11-2 to TRBJ2-3, with 10 bases lining up with TRBD2. Germline lookup yields CDR1 SGHAT and CDR2 FQNNGV. V lost 4 bases and J lost 3; bases outside the gene matches: 4. This CDR3 has 15 amino acids.

J is TRBJ2-5 and V is TRBV27; D uncertain. The CDR3 is 15 amino acids. V was shortened by 1 base and J by 2 bases, with 11 bases between the two germline ends. The germline CDR1 and CDR2 sequences are MNHEY and SMNVEV (reference sequence). CDR3: CASSLLGKAQETQYF. CDR3 DNA: TGTGCCAGCAGTTTATTGGGGAAAGCGCAAGAGACCCAGTACTTC.

The chain uses TRBV29-1 and TRBJ1-4; D is possibly TRBD1 (6 bases). Germline V gene data show CDR1 as SQVTM and CDR2 as ANQGSEA. With 7 bases removed from V and 6 bases from J, the gap between germline ends came to 12 bases. The CDR3 totals 12 residues. CDR3 in DNA: TGCAGCGCGGTGGGGGGCTATGAAAAACTGTTTTTT. Protein sequence: CSAVGGYEKLFF.

The chain recombines TRBV19 with TRBJ2-7; 7 bases are a match to TRBD2. Germline CDR1 LNHDA, CDR2 SQIVND (reference sequence). This CDR3 region has 13 residues. V lost 4 bases to trimming and J lost 2 bases; unmatched junction nucleotides: 2. The CDR3 spells CASSTGGPYEQYF. DNA of the CDR3: TGTGCCAGTAGTACGGGGGGACCCTACGAGCAGTACTTC.